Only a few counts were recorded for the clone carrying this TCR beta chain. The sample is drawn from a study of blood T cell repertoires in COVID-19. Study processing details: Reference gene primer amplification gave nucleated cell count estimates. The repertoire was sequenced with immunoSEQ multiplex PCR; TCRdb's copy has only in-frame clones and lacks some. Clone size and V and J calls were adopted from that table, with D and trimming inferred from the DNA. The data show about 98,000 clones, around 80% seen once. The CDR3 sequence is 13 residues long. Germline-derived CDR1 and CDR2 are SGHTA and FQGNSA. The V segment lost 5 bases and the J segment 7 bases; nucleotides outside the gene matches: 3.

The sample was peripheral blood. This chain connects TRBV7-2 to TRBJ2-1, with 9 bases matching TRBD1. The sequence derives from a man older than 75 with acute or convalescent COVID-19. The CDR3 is CASSRGQGNEQFF. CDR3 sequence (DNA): TGTGCCAGCAGCCGGGGACAGGGAAATGAGCAGTTCTTC. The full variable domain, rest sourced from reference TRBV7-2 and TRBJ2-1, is GAGVSQSPSNKVTEKGKDVELRCDPISGHTALYWYRQSLGQGLEFLIYFQGNSAPDKSGLPSDRFSAERTGGSVSTLTIQRTQQEDSAVYLCASSRGQGNEQFFGPGTRLTVL.